This TCR beta chain was recovered during a study of blood T cell repertoires in COVID-19. Study context: There were acute and convalescent COVID-19 samples, and they came from the United States, Italy and Spain. T cells, B-cell-depleted T cells, or PBMCs provided the cDNA or gDNA that served as material.

J gave up 3 bases and V 4 bases, and 7 bases lay outside the gene matches. The CDR3 is 15 residues long. Germline V gene lookup returns CDR1 SEHNR and CDR2 FQNEAQ (reference sequence). How the authors handled the data: Counts of nucleated cells, estimated from reference gene primer amplification, were obtained. Clones were read by immunoSEQ multiplex PCR, and TCRdb kept only the in-frame ones, dropping some. V, J and clone size derive from that table, while D and trimming were established from the DNA sequence. The repertoire holds about 70,000 clones, with more than 80% as singletons. Sequenced material: peripheral blood. This sequence originates from an elderly man with acute or convalescent COVID-19. The rearrangement links TRBV7-9 to TRBJ2-7; TRBD2 aligns across 9 bases. The CDR3, as DNA: TGTGCCAGCAGCTCAGGGACTAGCATCGACTACGAGCAGTACTTC. Its translation is CASSSGTSIDYEQYF.